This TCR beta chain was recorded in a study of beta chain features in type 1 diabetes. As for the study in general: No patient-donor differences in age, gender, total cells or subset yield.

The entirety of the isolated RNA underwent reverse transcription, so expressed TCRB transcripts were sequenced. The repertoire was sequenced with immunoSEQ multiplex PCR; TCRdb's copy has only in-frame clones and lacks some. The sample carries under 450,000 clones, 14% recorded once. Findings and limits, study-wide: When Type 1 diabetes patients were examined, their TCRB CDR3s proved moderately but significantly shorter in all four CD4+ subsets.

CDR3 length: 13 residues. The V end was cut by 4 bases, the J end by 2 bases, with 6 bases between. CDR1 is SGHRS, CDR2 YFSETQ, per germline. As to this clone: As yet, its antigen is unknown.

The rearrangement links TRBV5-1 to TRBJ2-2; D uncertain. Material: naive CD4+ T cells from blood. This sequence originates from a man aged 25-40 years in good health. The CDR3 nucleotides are TGCGCCAGCAGCCTTCGAAACACCGGGGAGCTGTTTTTT. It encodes CASSLRNTGELFF.